These 26 T cell receptor beta chains were all obtained from the same sample, sequenced in a study of PD-L1 blockade in urothelial cancer. Here immunoSEQ multiplex PCR was the method, and the copy in TCRdb shows in-frame clones only, minus some. The sample yields about 120,000 clones, around 86% seen once. The time point here: peripheral blood 6 weeks after treatment start. Sequences were derived from PBMCs, sampled around atezolizumab (anti-PD-L1) treatment. The receptors were sampled from a man over 45 with urothelial cancer.

The rearrangement uses TRBV7-8 and TRBJ1-6; D is uncertain. CDR3 length: 14 residues. Per germline, CDR1 SGHVS and CDR2 FQNEAQ. V lost 2 bases, J lost 5 bases, and 7 bases lay in between. CDR3 residues: CASSLQRDNSPLHF. The CDR3 coding sequence is TGTGCCAGCAGCTTACAACGGGATAATTCACCCCTCCACTTT.

The CDR3 coding sequence is TGTGCCAGCAGCTTGGGCTTGGGTGAGCAGTTCTTC. Residues: CASSLGLGEQFF. This chain uses TRBV7-9 with TRBJ2-1; D ambiguous. Germline values: CDR1 SEHNR, CDR2 FQNEAQ (reference sequence). Trimming shortened V by 3 bases and J by 9 bases, and 9 bases separated the two germline ends. The CDR3 covers 12 residues.

CDR3 in amino acids: CASSMRREVKNEQFF. The CDR3 DNA reads as TGTGCCAGTAGTATGAGGCGGGAGGTTAAGAATGAGCAGTTCTTC. V is TRBV19 and J is TRBJ2-1, with TRBD2 identical over 8 bases. CDR3 length: 15 residues. The germline CDR1 and CDR2 sequences are LNHDA and SQIVND (reference sequence). Trimming removed 3 bases from V and 7 bases from J; junction bases left unmatched: 8.

A single count supports this clone. V usage is TRBV28 and J usage is TRBJ2-1; 14 positions match TRBD2. V trimming: 6 bases; J trimming: 8 bases; junction bases outside the gene matches: 3. The CDR3 spans 14 residues. CDR1 is MDHEN, CDR2 SYDVKM, per germline. This CDR3 reads CASRRGLAGDEQFF. The CDR3 coding sequence is TGTGCCAGCAGGAGGGGACTAGCGGGAGATGAGCAGTTCTTC.

The V gene is TRBV30, the J gene TRBJ1-2; D gene unclear. CDR1 and CDR2 (germline): GTSNPN, SVGIG (reference sequence). V was shortened by 4 bases and J by 1 base, with 10 bases between the two germline ends. The CDR3 has 13 amino acids. The CDR3 DNA reads as TGTGCCTGGAAAATCCAGATTAACTATGGCTACACCTTC. It specifies CAWKIQINYGYTF.

The rearrangement joins TRBV7-2 to TRBJ2-1; 8 bases agree with TRBD2. Trimming cost V 2 bases and J 2 bases; bases outside gene matches: 2. The CDR3 covers 15 residues. The germline CDR1 and CDR2 sequences are SGHTA and FQGNSA. CDR3 region: CASSLSGGAYNEQFF. As DNA, the CDR3 is TGTGCCAGCAGCTTAAGCGGGGGAGCCTACAATGAGCAGTTCTTC.

This clone appeared a single time. J is TRBJ1-4 and V is TRBV27; D is perhaps TRBD1 (6 bases). The V end lost 8 bases, the J end lost 8 bases, and 18 bases lay between the germline ends. The CDR3 sequence is 14 residues long. Looked up from germline, CDR1 is MNHEY and CDR2 is SMNVEV (reference sequence). The CDR3 loop reads CASGPGTRKEKLFF. For the CDR3, the DNA is TGTGCCAGCGGACCCGGGACAAGAAAGGAAAAACTGTTTTTT.

This chain connects TRBV5-1 to TRBJ2-1, with D possibly being TRBD2 (6 bases). Germline V gives CDR1 SGHRS, CDR2 YFSETQ. The ends were cut back, 4 bases at V and 5 bases at J, with 19 bases in the middle. The CDR3 totals 16 residues. CDR3 region: CASSPRGRRDDNEQFF. In DNA form, the CDR3 reads TGCGCCAGCAGCCCTCGGGGAAGGCGGGATGACAATGAGCAGTTCTTC.

CDR3 nucleotide sequence: TGTGCCAGCAGTTTATGGGGCAGCTCCTACGAGCAGTACTTC. The encoded protein is CASSLWGSSYEQYF. The chain recombines TRBV28 with TRBJ2-7; D is undetermined. The V gene's germline CDR1 is MDHEN and CDR2 SYDVKM. The CDR3 spans 14 residues. The V gene lost 0 bases and the J gene lost 0 bases, with 6 bases spanning the gap.

This rearrangement joins TRBV5-1 to TRBJ1-4; D is possibly TRBD1 (6 bases). Trimming removed 0 bases from V and 7 bases from J, with 13 bases in between. CDR1 SGHRS and CDR2 YFSETQ come from the germline V gene. The CDR3 consists of 15 residues. The CDR3 protein is CASSLGPSQGEKLFF. The CDR3 bases are TGCGCCAGCAGCTTGGGGCCATCACAGGGTGAAAAACTGTTTTTT.

Only a few counts were recorded for this clone. This chain joins TRBV30 and TRBJ1-4, with no clear D. The V gene's germline CDR1 is GTSNPN and CDR2 SVGIG (reference sequence). Trimming left V 0 bases short and J 5 bases short, with 13 bases between. This CDR3 has 15 residues. CDR3 sequence (DNA): TGTGCCTGGAGTGTATCATCCGGCAGGAATGAAAAACTGTTTTTT. As protein: CAWSVSSGRNEKLFF.

This clone has just one count. This chain connects TRBV19 to TRBJ1-5; 9 bases match TRBD1. CDR1 LNHDA and CDR2 SQIVND come from the germline V gene (reference sequence). V lost 3 bases to trimming and J lost 6 bases; unmatched junction nucleotides: 6. The CDR3 spans 15 residues. CDR3 nucleotides: TGTGCCAGTAGTATTACAGGGGGCGCGGGTCAGCCCCAGCATTTT. This gives the protein CASSITGGAGQPQHF. Full variable domain (outside the CDR3, taken from reference TRBV19 and TRBJ1-5): DGGITQSPKYLFRKEGQNVTLSCEQNLNHDAMYWYRQDPGQGLRLIYYSQIVNDFQKGDIAEGYSVSREKKESFPLTVTSAQKNPTAFYLCASSITGGAGQPQHFGDGTRLSIL.

The rearrangement links TRBV4-2 to TRBJ2-5; 8 bases map to TRBD1. The germline CDR1 and CDR2 sequences are LGHNA and YNFKEQ. The junction had 2 bases not matched to a gene; V was cut back by 1 base and J by 1 base. CDR3 length: 15 residues. As DNA, the CDR3 is TGTGCCAGCAGCCAAGGGGGACAGGCCCAAGAGACCCAGTACTTC. Its translation: CASSQGGQAQETQYF.

This chain links TRBV5-4 with TRBJ1-2, with unresolved D. Per the germline V gene, CDR1 is SGHNT and CDR2 is YYREEE (reference sequence). V lost 4 bases to trimming and J lost 7 bases, with 14 bases between them. The CDR3 runs to 13 residues. The CDR3 region has the DNA TGTGCCAGCAGCCAGGATTCCGTTTTTGGCTACACCTTC. This translates into CASSQDSVFGYTF. The whole variable domain, remainder taken from reference TRBV5-4 and TRBJ1-2, is ETGVTQSPTHLIKTRGQQVTLRCSSQSGHNTVSWYQQALGQGPQFIFQYYREEENGRGNFPPRFSGLQFPNYSSELNVNALELDDSALYLCASSQDSVFGYTFGSGTRLTVV.

This chain links TRBV5-1 with TRBJ1-2; 7 bases line up with TRBD1. Trimming removed 0 bases from V and 4 bases from J; junction bases left unmatched: 3. CDR3 size: 14 residues. CDR1 SGHRS and CDR2 YFSETQ come from the germline V gene. The CDR3 reads CASSLGQGTYGYTF. Written as DNA, the CDR3 is TGCGCCAGCAGCTTGGGACAGGGTACCTATGGCTACACCTTC.

This clone was detected ten times or more. V gene TRBV7-9 combines with J gene TRBJ1-1; no firm D call. CDR1 and CDR2 from the germline V gene are SEHNR and FQNEAQ (reference sequence). The CDR3 has 13 residues. The V gene lost 6 bases and the J gene lost 4 bases, with 12 bases spanning the gap. DNA for the CDR3: TGTGCCAGCAGGGTGGGCGTTGCCACTGAAGCTTTCTTT. Amino acids: CASRVGVATEAFF.

In its sample, this clone was seen many times. V and J are TRBV14 and TRBJ2-3, with D possibly being TRBD1 (7 bases). Germline CDR1 is SGHDN and CDR2 is FVKESK. This CDR3 is built from 18 residues. V lost 3 bases, J lost 6 bases, and 25 bases lay in between. As DNA, the CDR3 is TGTGCCAGCAGCCATCCGCCTAGCGCCAGGGGGAACTCCGATACGCAGTATTTT. Residues: CASSHPPSARGNSDTQYF.

V and J are TRBV6-6 and TRBJ2-7; 10 nucleotides agree with TRBD1. The junction had 10 bases not matched to a gene; V was cut back by 10 bases and J by 4 bases. This CDR3 is 14 amino acids long. The V gene's germline CDR1 is MNHNY and CDR2 SVGAGI (reference sequence). CDR3 sequence: CATFPGQGIYEQYF. DNA of the CDR3: TGTGCCACCTTTCCGGGACAGGGGATTTACGAGCAGTACTTC.

The chain employs TRBV5-1 and TRBJ1-4; 7 bases fit TRBD1. V dropped 4 bases and J dropped 0; count of bases not matched to a gene: 6. The V gene's germline CDR1 is SGHRS and CDR2 YFSETQ. CDR3 length equals 16 residues. The CDR3 nucleotides read TGCGCCAGCAGCCAGACAGGGCCCTCAACTAATGAAAAACTGTTTTTT. Translated, it gives CASSQTGPSTNEKLFF.

The chain has TRBV21-1 and TRBJ1-2; the DNA was not compared with TRBD1, the D call given in the table. TRBV21-1 is marked as a pseudogene. This CDR3 has 14 residues. CDR3: CASSKEGRGIGYTF. CDR3 sequence (DNA): TGTGCCAGCAGCAAAGAAGGCAGGGGCATTGGCTACACCTTC.

The DNA for the CDR3 is TGTGCCAGCAGGGCTAGCGGGAGGGAGGAGCAGTTCTTC. This translates into CASRASGREEQFF. This rearrangement joins TRBV28 to TRBJ2-1; 12 bases fit TRBD2. From germline, CDR1 is MDHEN and CDR2 SYDVKM. The CDR3 runs to 13 residues. J lost 10 bases, V lost 6 bases, and 4 bases had no gene match.

This clone was recorded a few times. The rearrangement joins TRBV11-2 to TRBJ2-3; TRBD1 agrees at 7 bases. The CDR3 runs 15 residues. V shed 5 bases, J shed 10 bases, and the junction held 15 bases outside the gene matches. Germline loops: CDR1 SGHAT, CDR2 FQNNGV. CDR3 residues: CASSPPGTALRAQYF. The CDR3 region has the DNA TGTGCCAGCAGCCCGCCGGGGACAGCCCTTAGGGCGCAGTATTTT.

This chain links TRBV7-2 with TRBJ2-3; 8 bases fit TRBD2. V shed 2 bases and J 4 bases; nucleotides not matched to a gene: 8. Germline V gene lookup returns CDR1 SGHTA and CDR2 FQGNSA. This CDR3 comprises 16 residues. CDR3 in DNA: TGTGCCAGCAGCTTAAGGTGGGCGGGAGGTCCAGATACGCAGTATTTT. Translated, it gives CASSLRWAGGPDTQYF.

This rearrangement joins TRBV28 to TRBJ1-5; 7 bases line up with TRBD1. V was pared by 8 bases and J by 4 bases, with 8 bases of the junction left unmatched. CDR1 and CDR2 (germline): MDHEN, SYDVKM. The CDR3 is 14 residues long. DNA for the CDR3: TGTGCCAGCCGGCGTAGGGGACAGAATCAGCCCCAGCATTTT. Translated, it gives CASRRRGQNQPQHF.

The gene calls are TRBV5-8 and TRBJ1-6; D gene unclear. The CDR3 sequence is 13 residues long. Germline CDR1 SGHTS, CDR2 YDEGEE. Deletions cut 5 bases from V and 0 bases from J, with 3 bases between. As DNA, the CDR3 is TGTGCCAGCAGGAGCTCCTATAATTCACCCCTCCACTTT. This gives the protein CASRSSYNSPLHF.

The V and J genes are TRBV10-2 and TRBJ2-3; 12 bases line up with TRBD2. The V gene's germline CDR1 is WSHSY and CDR2 SAAADI. CDR3 length: 16 residues. V was clipped by 6 bases and J by 1 base; unmatched bases: 5. The CDR3 is CASRLAGGPGTDTQYF. Here the CDR3 DNA reads TGCGCCAGCAGGCTAGCGGGAGGGCCAGGCACAGATACGCAGTATTTT.